What follows describes a single T cell receptor (beta chain). Its antigen is unidentified. The sample is drawn from a study of CD8+ T cells in alopecia areata. Study-level findings and limits: Expanded CD8+ clones among the top 100, and scalp clonality, were significantly decreased by tofacitinib.

Sequencing used cDNA as its template, made by extracting RNA and reverse transcribing it. Using immunoSEQ multiplex PCR, the repertoire was profiled, and TCRdb retains in-frame clones only, with some absent. This sample has 42,000 or so clones, with roughly 92% found just once. CDR3 length: 14 amino acids. The V segment lost 3 bases and the J segment 6 bases; nucleotides outside the gene matches: 5. Germline V gives CDR1 ENHRY, CDR2 SYGVKD. This sample's treatment: oral pan-JAK inhibitor, 5-10 mg twice daily. The gene calls are TRBV10-3 and TRBJ2-3, with 8 bases lining up with TRBD2. Sequenced here: CD8+ T cells sorted from blood, sampled at week 24, from a patient treated with tofacitinib. The sequence came from a human donor with alopecia areata. CDR3 loop: CAISEAGGGDTQYF. Here the CDR3 DNA reads TGTGCCATCAGTGAAGCCGGGGGGGGCGATACGCAGTATTTT.